This is a list of T cell receptor beta chains from one sample in a study of blood T cell repertoires in COVID-19. TCRdb's table, derived via immunoSEQ multiplex PCR, lists solely in-frame clones and lacks some. The sample shows 110,000 to 150,000 clones, around 83% of them seen only once. The sequencing input was peripheral blood. All receptors come from a man between 60 and 75 years old with active or convalescent COVID-19. CDR3s include the opening cysteine and the closing phenylalanine or tryptophan. The D gene is left open where the match is weak. For some rows the clone size is stated as once, few or many, or as a class when expanded; others skip it.

d_call: NA
v_call: TRBV19
clone_size: NA
j_call: TRBJ1-1
cdr3_nt: TGTGCCAGCCTAAGGGACACCCCGAACACTGAAGCTTTCTTT
cdr3_aa: CASLRDTPNTEAFF

d_call: TRBD1
v_call: TRBV27
clone_size: NA
j_call: TRBJ1-1
cdr3_nt: TGTGCCAGCAGTACGCGGACAGGGGAGGCTTTCTTT
cdr3_aa: CASSTRTGEAFF

d_call: TRBD1
v_call: TRBV7-9
clone_size: NA
j_call: TRBJ1-2
cdr3_nt: TGTGCCAGCAGCTTCGACAGGGTCCGCGCCTATGGCTACACCTTC
cdr3_aa: CASSFDRVRAYGYTF

d_call: TRBD1
v_call: TRBV29-1
clone_size: NA
j_call: TRBJ2-3
cdr3_nt: TGCAGCGTTGTCATAGGGGGCCCCACAGATACGCAGTATTTT
cdr3_aa: CSVVIGGPTDTQYF

d_call: NA
v_call: TRBV11-2
clone_size: NA
j_call: TRBJ2-7
cdr3_nt: TGTGCCAGCAGCTTAGAGACCAGGGCCGGGCGACAGTACTTC
cdr3_aa: CASSLETRAGRQYF

d_call: NA
v_call: TRBV11-3
clone_size: NA
j_call: TRBJ1-3
cdr3_nt: TGTGCCAGCAGCTCCATACGGTCTGGAAACACCATATATTTT
cdr3_aa: CASSSIRSGNTIYF

d_call: NA
v_call: TRBV30
clone_size: NA
j_call: TRBJ2-2
cdr3_nt: TGTGCCTGGAGTGTATCCAGAAACACCGGGGAGCTGTTTTTT
cdr3_aa: CAWSVSRNTGELFF

d_call: NA
v_call: TRBV18
clone_size: NA
j_call: TRBJ2-5
cdr3_nt: TGTGCCAGCTCACCAGCCAGTCAAGAGACCCAGTACTTC
cdr3_aa: CASSPASQETQYF

d_call: TRBD2
v_call: TRBV24-1
clone_size: NA
j_call: TRBJ2-2
cdr3_nt: TGTGCCACCAGTGATTTCCTAGCGGGAGAGGATACCGGGGAGCTGTTTTTT
cdr3_aa: CATSDFLAGEDTGELFF

d_call: TRBD2
v_call: TRBV2
clone_size: NA
j_call: TRBJ2-6
cdr3_nt: TGTGCCAGCAGTCCCATGCCGGGACTAGCGGGAGGGACCTCTGGGGCCAACGTCCTGACTTTC
cdr3_aa: CASSPMPGLAGGTSGANVLTF

d_call: TRBD2
v_call: TRBV19
clone_size: NA
j_call: TRBJ2-1
cdr3_nt: TGTGCCACCACCCCCGGCGGACTAGCGGGAGCTGAGCAGTTCTTC
cdr3_aa: CATTPGGLAGAEQFF

d_call: NA
v_call: TRBV7-2
clone_size: NA
j_call: TRBJ1-6
cdr3_nt: TGTGCCAGCAGCCTCACCGGGAGCCTGGATTCACCCCTCCACTTT
cdr3_aa: CASSLTGSLDSPLHF

d_call: NA
v_call: TRBV11-3
clone_size: NA
j_call: TRBJ1-2
cdr3_nt: TGTGCCAGCAGCCCCAAGTCGCGCTATGGCTACACCTTC
cdr3_aa: CASSPKSRYGYTF

d_call: TRBD1
v_call: TRBV7-8
clone_size: NA
j_call: TRBJ1-1
cdr3_nt: TGTGCCAGCAGCTTATTTGGGACAGAGGCTGAAGCTTTCTTT
cdr3_aa: CASSLFGTEAEAFF

d_call: NA
v_call: TRBV11-3
clone_size: NA
j_call: TRBJ2-3
cdr3_nt: TGTGCCAGCGGTAGCGGCACAGATACGCAGTATTTT
cdr3_aa: CASGSGTDTQYF

d_call: NA
v_call: TRBV6-5
clone_size: NA
j_call: TRBJ1-6
cdr3_nt: TGTGCCAGCAGTCTCCAGACAGTCACCAATTCACCCCTCCACTTT
cdr3_aa: CASSLQTVTNSPLHF

d_call: TRBD1
v_call: TRBV15
clone_size: NA
j_call: TRBJ1-3
cdr3_nt: TGTGCCACCAGCGGGACAGGGGGATCTGGAAACACCATATATTTT
cdr3_aa: CATSGTGGSGNTIYF

d_call: TRBD2
v_call: TRBV27
clone_size: NA
j_call: TRBJ2-1
cdr3_nt: TGTGCCAGCAGTTTAATTTCCCTAGCGGGAGGGCCCAGTGAGCAGTTCTTC
cdr3_aa: CASSLISLAGGPSEQFF

d_call: NA
v_call: TRBV5-5
clone_size: NA
j_call: TRBJ1-3
cdr3_nt: TGTGCCAGCAGCTTGGTCGACAGCTCTGGAAACACCATATATTTT
cdr3_aa: CASSLVDSSGNTIYF

d_call: NA
v_call: TRBV6-1
clone_size: NA
j_call: TRBJ1-1
cdr3_nt: TGTGCCAGCAGTGATTTAAAGAACACTGAAGCTTTCTTT
cdr3_aa: CASSDLKNTEAFF

d_call: TRBD2
v_call: TRBV7-7
clone_size: NA
j_call: TRBJ2-5
cdr3_nt: TGTGCTATCGGGGGGGGCACCAGAGAGACCCAGTACTTC
cdr3_aa: CAIGGGTRETQYF

d_call: NA
v_call: TRBV9
clone_size: NA
j_call: TRBJ2-3
cdr3_nt: TGTGCCAGCAGCGTAGCTTCACGGAGGATTGATACGCAGTATTTT
cdr3_aa: CASSVASRRIDTQYF

d_call: NA
v_call: TRBV29-1
clone_size: NA
j_call: TRBJ2-1
cdr3_nt: TGCAGCGTAGGACAGGGACTAGCAGGCCTAGTGTGGCAGTTCTTC
cdr3_aa: CSVGQGLAGLVWQFF

d_call: NA
v_call: TRBV27
clone_size: NA
j_call: TRBJ2-3
cdr3_nt: TGTGCCAGCAGTTTTCGGGGTTCAGATACGCAGTATTTT
cdr3_aa: CASSFRGSDTQYF

d_call: TRBD1
v_call: TRBV29-1
clone_size: NA
j_call: TRBJ2-6
cdr3_nt: TGCAGCGTCACGACAGGGTCCGGGGCCAACGTCCTGACTTTC
cdr3_aa: CSVTTGSGANVLTF

d_call: NA
v_call: TRBV6-4
clone_size: NA
j_call: TRBJ2-3
cdr3_nt: TGTGCCAGCAGTGAAATGGTAGGGGGCACAGATACGCAGTATTTT
cdr3_aa: CASSEMVGGTDTQYF

d_call: TRBD2
v_call: TRBV24-1
clone_size: NA
j_call: TRBJ2-3
cdr3_nt: TGTGCCACCAGCTCCCCGGGACTAGCGGGATCCTCGGATACGCAGTATTTT
cdr3_aa: CATSSPGLAGSSDTQYF

d_call: NA
v_call: TRBV15
clone_size: NA
j_call: TRBJ2-5
cdr3_nt: TGTGCCACCAGCAGATCGGGACATCAAGAGACCCAGTACTTC
cdr3_aa: CATSRSGHQETQYF

d_call: NA
v_call: TRBV11-3
clone_size: NA
j_call: TRBJ2-3
cdr3_nt: TGTGCCAGCAGCTTATATAATGCGGATTTGACAGATACGCAGTATTTT
cdr3_aa: CASSLYNADLTDTQYF

d_call: NA
v_call: TRBV7-9
clone_size: once
j_call: TRBJ1-5
cdr3_nt: TGTGCCAGCAGCTCGACGGCGGATTTGAAGCCCCAGCATTTT
cdr3_aa: CASSSTADLKPQHF

d_call: NA
v_call: TRBV27
clone_size: NA
j_call: TRBJ1-2
cdr3_nt: TGTGCCAGCAGTTTTTCCGGGTCTGGCTACACCTTC
cdr3_aa: CASSFSGSGYTF

d_call: NA
v_call: TRBV7-9
clone_size: NA
j_call: TRBJ2-5
cdr3_nt: TGTGCCAGCAGCTTAGGTTCGGGGTACAGAGTTGGAGAGACCCAGTACTTC
cdr3_aa: CASSLGSGYRVGETQYF

d_call: TRBD1
v_call: TRBV5-4
clone_size: NA
j_call: TRBJ1-5
cdr3_nt: TGTGCCAGCAGCTACGGGACAGGGGGCCGTGGCAATCAGCCCCAGCATTTT
cdr3_aa: CASSYGTGGRGNQPQHF

d_call: NA
v_call: TRBV15
clone_size: NA
j_call: TRBJ1-1
cdr3_nt: TGTGCCACCAGCAGGGACGGTAGGGGCACTGAAGCTTTCTTT
cdr3_aa: CATSRDGRGTEAFF

d_call: NA
v_call: TRBV15
clone_size: NA
j_call: TRBJ1-1
cdr3_nt: TGTGCCACCAGCAGGGAGTCGGACACTGAAGCTTTCTTT
cdr3_aa: CATSRESDTEAFF

d_call: NA
v_call: TRBV6-5
clone_size: few
j_call: TRBJ1-1
cdr3_nt: TGTGCCAGCACTAGGAACACTGAAGCTTTCTTT
cdr3_aa: CASTRNTEAFF

d_call: TRBD1
v_call: TRBV15
clone_size: NA
j_call: TRBJ1-1
cdr3_nt: TGTGCCACCAGCAGACGGGACAGTAAGAACACTGAAGCTTTCTTT
cdr3_aa: CATSRRDSKNTEAFF

d_call: NA
v_call: TRBV7-8
clone_size: once
j_call: TRBJ1-2
cdr3_nt: TGTGCCAGCAGCTTGGGAGGGACGGCCGGCTACACCTTC
cdr3_aa: CASSLGGTAGYTF

d_call: TRBD1
v_call: TRBV5-1
clone_size: NA
j_call: TRBJ2-3
cdr3_nt: TGCGCCAGCAGCCTCTATCAGGGGGAGGATACGCAGTATTTT
cdr3_aa: CASSLYQGEDTQYF

d_call: TRBD2
v_call: TRBV6-1
clone_size: NA
j_call: TRBJ2-1
cdr3_nt: TGTGCCAGCAGAGAAAGCGGGGCCGGGGGAAGTAATGAGCAGTTCTTC
cdr3_aa: CASRESGAGGSNEQFF

d_call: TRBD1
v_call: TRBV7-9
clone_size: NA
j_call: TRBJ1-2
cdr3_nt: TGTGCCAGCAGCCCCACCTTGACAGGGGCCACCAACTATGGCTACACCTTC
cdr3_aa: CASSPTLTGATNYGYTF

d_call: TRBD2
v_call: TRBV11-3
clone_size: NA
j_call: TRBJ2-3
cdr3_nt: TGTGCCAGCAGGGTCGGGGGGGCCGGAGATACGCAGTATTTT
cdr3_aa: CASRVGGAGDTQYF

d_call: NA
v_call: TRBV30
clone_size: NA
j_call: TRBJ1-1
cdr3_nt: TGTGCCTGGAGTGTAAACAGTTATTACACTGAAGCTTTCTTT
cdr3_aa: CAWSVNSYYTEAFF

d_call: TRBD1
v_call: TRBV30
clone_size: NA
j_call: TRBJ1-6
cdr3_nt: TGTGCCTCCCCAACAGGGGGTTATAATTCACCCCTCCACTTT
cdr3_aa: CASPTGGYNSPLHF

d_call: NA
v_call: TRBV10-1
clone_size: NA
j_call: TRBJ2-4
cdr3_nt: TGCGCCAGCAGTGATGACAGGACAGCCAAAAACATTCAGTACTTC
cdr3_aa: CASSDDRTAKNIQYF

d_call: TRBD1
v_call: TRBV4-3
clone_size: NA
j_call: TRBJ1-6
cdr3_nt: TGCGCCAGCAGCCAAGTCCAGGGGGCGTTTAATAATTCACCCCTCCACTTT
cdr3_aa: CASSQVQGAFNNSPLHF

d_call: NA
v_call: TRBV9
clone_size: NA
j_call: TRBJ1-2
cdr3_nt: TGTGCCAGCAGCGACGGGCAGGGCGGAGGCTACACCTTC
cdr3_aa: CASSDGQGGGYTF

d_call: TRBD1
v_call: TRBV9
clone_size: NA
j_call: TRBJ2-6
cdr3_nt: TGTGCCAGCAGCCCGAAGGGACAGGTCCTGGCCAACGTCCTGACTTTC
cdr3_aa: CASSPKGQVLANVLTF

d_call: NA
v_call: TRBV27
clone_size: few
j_call: TRBJ1-3
cdr3_nt: TGTGCATCCGGGACTACGGGAAACACCATATATTTT
cdr3_aa: CASGTTGNTIYF

d_call: TRBD2
v_call: TRBV29-1
clone_size: NA
j_call: TRBJ2-1
cdr3_nt: TGCAGCGTTGAAGGGCCCCTTGGCGGGAGGGCTTATGAGCAGTTCTTC
cdr3_aa: CSVEGPLGGRAYEQFF

d_call: TRBD1
v_call: TRBV5-6
clone_size: NA
j_call: TRBJ1-6
cdr3_nt: TGTGCCAGCAGCTTGGTGGACAGGCAAAATTCACCCCTCCACTTT
cdr3_aa: CASSLVDRQNSPLHF

d_call: NA
v_call: TRBV7-2
clone_size: NA
j_call: TRBJ2-5
cdr3_nt: TGTGCCAGCAGCTTAGCGGGGGCCGGGGAGACCCAGTACTTC
cdr3_aa: CASSLAGAGETQYF

d_call: NA
v_call: TRBV4-3
clone_size: NA
j_call: TRBJ1-4
cdr3_nt: TGCGCCAGCAGCCGGGTACCGGGGGGACCGAATGAAAAACTGTTTTTT
cdr3_aa: CASSRVPGGPNEKLFF

d_call: TRBD1
v_call: TRBV2
clone_size: NA
j_call: TRBJ1-1
cdr3_nt: TGTGCCAGCAGCGTAGGACAGGGGCGCACTGAAGCTTTCTTT
cdr3_aa: CASSVGQGRTEAFF

d_call: NA
v_call: TRBV30
clone_size: NA
j_call: TRBJ1-2
cdr3_nt: TGTGCCTGGAGTGTATATGGGAGAACCTATGGCTACACCTTC
cdr3_aa: CAWSVYGRTYGYTF

d_call: NA
v_call: TRBV9
clone_size: NA
j_call: TRBJ1-3
cdr3_nt: TGTGCCAGCAGCGTAGCTACTCATTCCGGAAACACCATATATTTT
cdr3_aa: CASSVATHSGNTIYF